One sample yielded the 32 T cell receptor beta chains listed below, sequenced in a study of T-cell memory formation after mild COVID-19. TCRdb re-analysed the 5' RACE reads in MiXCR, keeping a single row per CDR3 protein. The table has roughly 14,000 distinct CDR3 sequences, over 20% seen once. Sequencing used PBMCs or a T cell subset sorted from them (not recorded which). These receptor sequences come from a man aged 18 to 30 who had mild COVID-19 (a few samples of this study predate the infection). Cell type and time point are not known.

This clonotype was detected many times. CDR3 sequence: CASSGWGYSNQPQHF. CDR3 sequence (DNA): TGTGCCAGCAGTGGTTGGGGTTATAGCAATCAGCCCCAGCATTTT. The rearrangement joins TRBV2 to TRBJ1-5; D unresolved. CDR1 is SNHLY and CDR2 is FYNNEI in the germline V gene. V was cut by 4 bases and J by 0 bases, with 10 bases left in between. The CDR3 spans 15 residues.

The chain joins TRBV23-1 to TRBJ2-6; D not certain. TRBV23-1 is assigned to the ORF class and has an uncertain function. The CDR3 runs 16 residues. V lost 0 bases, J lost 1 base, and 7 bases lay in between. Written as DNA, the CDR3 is TGCGCCAGCAGTCAATCCCAGGCGTCTGGGGCCAACGTCCTGACTTTC. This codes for CASSQSQASGANVLTF.

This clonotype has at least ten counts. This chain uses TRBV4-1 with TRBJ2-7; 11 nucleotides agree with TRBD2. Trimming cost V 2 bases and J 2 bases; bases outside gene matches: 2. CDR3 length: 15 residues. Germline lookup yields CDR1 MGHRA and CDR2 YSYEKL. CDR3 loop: CASSQRLAGPYEQYV. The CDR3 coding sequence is TGCGCCAGCAGCCAAAGACTAGCGGGGCCCTACGAGCAGTACGTC.

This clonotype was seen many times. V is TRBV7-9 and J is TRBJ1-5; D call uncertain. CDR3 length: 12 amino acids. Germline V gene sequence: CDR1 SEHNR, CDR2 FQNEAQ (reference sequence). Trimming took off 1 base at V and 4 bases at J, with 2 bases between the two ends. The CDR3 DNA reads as TGTGCCAGCAGCTTAGGGAATCAGCCCCAGCATTTT. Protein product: CASSLGNQPQHF.

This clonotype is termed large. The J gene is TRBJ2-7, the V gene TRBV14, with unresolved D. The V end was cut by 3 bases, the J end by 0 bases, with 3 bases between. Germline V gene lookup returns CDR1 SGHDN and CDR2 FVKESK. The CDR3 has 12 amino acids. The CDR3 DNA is TGTGCCAGCAGCCATAGCTCCTACGAGCAGTACGTC. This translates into CASSHSSYEQYV.

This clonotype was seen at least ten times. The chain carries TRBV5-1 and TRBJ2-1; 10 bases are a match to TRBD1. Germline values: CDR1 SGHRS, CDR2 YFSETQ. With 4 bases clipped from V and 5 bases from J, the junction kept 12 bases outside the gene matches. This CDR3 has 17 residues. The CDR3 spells CASSTGQGEGEDNEQFF. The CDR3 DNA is TGCGCCAGCAGCACCGGACAGGGGGAAGGTGAAGACAATGAGCAGTTCTTC.

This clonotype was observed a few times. The CDR3 spells CASSSLGEIRHGYTF. The CDR3, as DNA: TGTGCCAGCAGCAGCCTCGGGGAGATCAGGCATGGCTACACCTTC. The chain joins TRBV7-2 to TRBJ1-2; D unclear. Germline-derived CDR1 and CDR2 are SGHTA and FQGNSA. This CDR3 has 15 amino acids. V lost 5 bases, J lost 6 bases, and 19 bases lay in between.

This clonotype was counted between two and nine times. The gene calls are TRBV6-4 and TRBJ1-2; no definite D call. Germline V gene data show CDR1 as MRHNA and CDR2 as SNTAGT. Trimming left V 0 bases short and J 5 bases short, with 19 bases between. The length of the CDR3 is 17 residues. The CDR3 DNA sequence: TGTGCCAGCAGTGACTCGATACCTCGACAAAATTTTTATGGCTACACCTTC. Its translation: CASSDSIPRQNFYGYTF.

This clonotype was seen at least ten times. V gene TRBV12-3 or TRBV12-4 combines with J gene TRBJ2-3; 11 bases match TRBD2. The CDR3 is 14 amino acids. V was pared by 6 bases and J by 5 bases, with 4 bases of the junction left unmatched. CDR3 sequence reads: CASREGLAVDTQYF. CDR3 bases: TGTGCCAGCAGAGAGGGACTAGCGGTAGATACGCAGTATTTT.

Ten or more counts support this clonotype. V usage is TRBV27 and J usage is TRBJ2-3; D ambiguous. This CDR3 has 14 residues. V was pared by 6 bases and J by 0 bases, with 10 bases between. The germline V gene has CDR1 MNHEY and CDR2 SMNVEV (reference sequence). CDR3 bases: TGTGCCAGCAGGCCGTCAGGCAGCACAGATACGCAGTATTTT. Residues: CASRPSGSTDTQYF.

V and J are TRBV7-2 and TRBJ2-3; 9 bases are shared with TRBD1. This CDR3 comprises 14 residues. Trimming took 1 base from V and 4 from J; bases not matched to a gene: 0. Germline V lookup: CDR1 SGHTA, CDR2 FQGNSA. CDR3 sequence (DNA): TGTGCCAGCAGCTTAGGACAGGGGGCAGATACGCAGTATTTT. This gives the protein CASSLGQGADTQYF.

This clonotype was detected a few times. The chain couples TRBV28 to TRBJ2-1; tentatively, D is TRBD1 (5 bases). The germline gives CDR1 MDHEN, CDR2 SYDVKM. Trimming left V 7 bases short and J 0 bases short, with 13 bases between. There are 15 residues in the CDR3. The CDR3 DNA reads TGTGCCAGCATCTTTAGGGGAAGCTCCTACAATGAGCAGTTCTTC. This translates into CASIFRGSSYNEQFF. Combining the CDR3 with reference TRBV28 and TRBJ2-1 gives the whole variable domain DVKVTQSSRYLVKRTGEKVFLECVQDMDHENMFWYRQDPGLGLRLIYFSYDVKMKEKGDIPEGYSVSREKKERFSLILESASTNQTSMYLCASIFRGSSYNEQFFGPGTRLTVL.

The CDR3 loop reads CASSSGTVAYEQYF. The CDR3 DNA is TGTGCCAGCAGTTCCGGGACTGTTGCCTACGAGCAGTACTTC. The chain has TRBV7-9 and TRBJ2-7, with D perhaps matching TRBD2 (6 bases). Germline loops: CDR1 SEHNR, CDR2 FQNEAQ (reference sequence). V shed 6 bases and J shed 2 bases, with 14 bases lying between them. The CDR3 loop spans 14 amino acids.

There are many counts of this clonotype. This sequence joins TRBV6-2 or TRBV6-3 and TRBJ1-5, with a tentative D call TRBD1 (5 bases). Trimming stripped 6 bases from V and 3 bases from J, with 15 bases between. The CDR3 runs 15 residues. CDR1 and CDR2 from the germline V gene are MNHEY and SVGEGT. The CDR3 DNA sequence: TGTGCCAGCAGCAAGGGACGGATTGACAATCAGCCCCAGCATTTT. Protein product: CASSKGRIDNQPQHF.

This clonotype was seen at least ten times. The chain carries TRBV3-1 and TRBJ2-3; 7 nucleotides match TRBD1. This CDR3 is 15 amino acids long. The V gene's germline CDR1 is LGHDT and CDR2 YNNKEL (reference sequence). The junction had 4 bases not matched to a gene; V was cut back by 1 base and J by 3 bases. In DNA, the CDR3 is TGTGCCAGCAGCCAAGGGACAGGCGTTACAGATACGCAGTATTTT. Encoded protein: CASSQGTGVTDTQYF.

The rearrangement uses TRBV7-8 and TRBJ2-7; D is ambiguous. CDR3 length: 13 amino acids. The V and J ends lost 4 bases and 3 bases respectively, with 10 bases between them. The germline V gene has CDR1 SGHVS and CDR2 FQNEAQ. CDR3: CASSYRMGYEQYF. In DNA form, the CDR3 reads TGTGCCAGCAGCTATCGGATGGGCTACGAGCAGTACTTC.

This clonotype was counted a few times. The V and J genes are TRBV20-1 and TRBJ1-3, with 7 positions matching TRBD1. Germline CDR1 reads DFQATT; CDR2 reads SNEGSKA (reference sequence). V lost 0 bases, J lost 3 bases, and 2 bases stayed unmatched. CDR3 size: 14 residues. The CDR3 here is CSAREGGVGNTIYF. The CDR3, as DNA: TGCAGTGCTAGAGAAGGGGGCGTTGGAAACACCATATATTTT.

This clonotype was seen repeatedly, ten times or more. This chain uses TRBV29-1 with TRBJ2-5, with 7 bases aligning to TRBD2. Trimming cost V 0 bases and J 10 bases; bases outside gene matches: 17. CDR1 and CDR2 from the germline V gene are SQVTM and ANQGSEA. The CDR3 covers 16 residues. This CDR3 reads CSVEDLHRGDFWHQYF. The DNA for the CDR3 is TGCAGCGTTGAAGATCTCCATCGGGGGGACTTCTGGCACCAGTACTTC.

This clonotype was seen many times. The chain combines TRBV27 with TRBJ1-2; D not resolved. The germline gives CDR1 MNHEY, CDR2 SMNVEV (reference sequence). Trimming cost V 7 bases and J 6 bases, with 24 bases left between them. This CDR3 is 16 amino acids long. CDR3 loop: CASTREAGLISDGYTF. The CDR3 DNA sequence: TGTGCCAGCACCCGAGAGGCAGGACTCATATCCGATGGCTACACCTTC.

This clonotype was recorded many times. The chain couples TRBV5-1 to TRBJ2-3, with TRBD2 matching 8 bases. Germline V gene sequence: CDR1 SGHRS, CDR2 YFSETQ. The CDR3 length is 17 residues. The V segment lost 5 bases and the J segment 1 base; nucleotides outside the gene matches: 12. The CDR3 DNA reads TGCGCCAGCAGTCTATTCACTTCAGCGGGGGGCACAGATACGCAGTATTTT. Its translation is CASSLFTSAGGTDTQYF. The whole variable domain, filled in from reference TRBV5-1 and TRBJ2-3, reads KAGVTQTPRYLIKTRGQQVTLSCSPISGHRSVSWYQQTPGQGLQFLFEYFSETQRNKGNFPGRFSGRQFSNSRSEMNVSTLELGDSALYLCASSLFTSAGGTDTQYFGPGTRLTVL.

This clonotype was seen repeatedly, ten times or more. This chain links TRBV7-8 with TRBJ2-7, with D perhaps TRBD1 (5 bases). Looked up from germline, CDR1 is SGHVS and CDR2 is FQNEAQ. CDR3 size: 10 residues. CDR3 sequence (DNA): TGTGGGGCAGGGAACTACGAGCAGTACGTC. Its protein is CGAGNYEQYV.

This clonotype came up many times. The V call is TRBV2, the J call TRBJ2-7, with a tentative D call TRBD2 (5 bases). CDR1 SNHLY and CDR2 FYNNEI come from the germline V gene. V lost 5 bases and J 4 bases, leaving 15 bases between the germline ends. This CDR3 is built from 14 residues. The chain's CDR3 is CASSLLGPLYEQYF. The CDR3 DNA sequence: TGTGCCAGCAGTCTACTAGGACCCCTTTACGAGCAGTACTTC.

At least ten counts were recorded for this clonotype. CDR3 protein: CASARSRLPADEQFF. The CDR3 DNA reads TGTGCCAGCGCCCGCTCCAGACTGCCGGCTGATGAGCAGTTCTTC. This rearrangement joins TRBV12-3 or TRBV12-4 to TRBJ2-1; the D is unclear. The CDR3 is 15 amino acids. Between the trimmed V and J ends, which lost 8 bases and 8 bases, there was a span of 22 bases.

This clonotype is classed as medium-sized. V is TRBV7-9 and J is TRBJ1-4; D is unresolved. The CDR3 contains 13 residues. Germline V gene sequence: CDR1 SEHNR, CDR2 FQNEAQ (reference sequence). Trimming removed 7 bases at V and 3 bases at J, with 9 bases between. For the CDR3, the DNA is TGTGCCAGCACCAACAATCCTAATGAAAAACTGTTTTTT. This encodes CASTNNPNEKLFF. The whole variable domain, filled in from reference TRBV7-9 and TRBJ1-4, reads DTGVSQNPRHKITKRGQNVTFRCDPISEHNRLYWYRQTLGQGPEFLTYFQNEAQLEKSRLLSDRFSAERPKGSFSTLEIQRTEQGDSAMYLCASTNNPNEKLFFGSGTQLSVL.

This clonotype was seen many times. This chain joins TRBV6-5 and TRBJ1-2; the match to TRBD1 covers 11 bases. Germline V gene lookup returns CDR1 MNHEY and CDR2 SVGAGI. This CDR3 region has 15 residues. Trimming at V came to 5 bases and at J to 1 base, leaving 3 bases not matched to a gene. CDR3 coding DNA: TGTGCCAGCAGTGGACAGGGGGCCGATAACTATGGCTACACCTTC. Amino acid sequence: CASSGQGADNYGYTF.

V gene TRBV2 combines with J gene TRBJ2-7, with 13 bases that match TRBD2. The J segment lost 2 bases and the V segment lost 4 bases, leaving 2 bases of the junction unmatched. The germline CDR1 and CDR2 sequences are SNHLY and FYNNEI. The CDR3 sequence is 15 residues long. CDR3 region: CASSVTSGGPYEQYF. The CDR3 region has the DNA TGTGCCAGCAGTGTGACTAGCGGGGGGCCCTACGAGCAGTACTTC.

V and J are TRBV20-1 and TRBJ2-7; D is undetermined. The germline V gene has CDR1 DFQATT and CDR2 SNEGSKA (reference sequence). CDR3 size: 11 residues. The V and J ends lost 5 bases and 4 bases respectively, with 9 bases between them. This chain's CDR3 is CSALTSYEQYF. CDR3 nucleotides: TGCAGTGCTCTTACCTCATACGAGCAGTACTTC.

The CDR3 region is CASSPVASVYNEQFF. In nucleotides, the CDR3 is TGTGCCAGCTCCCCGGTAGCGTCCGTCTACAATGAGCAGTTCTTC. The J gene is TRBJ2-1, the V gene TRBV2, with D tentatively TRBD2 (5 bases). V was clipped by 8 bases and J by 3 bases, with 17 bases between them. Germline lookup yields CDR1 SNHLY and CDR2 FYNNEI. The CDR3 is 15 residues long.

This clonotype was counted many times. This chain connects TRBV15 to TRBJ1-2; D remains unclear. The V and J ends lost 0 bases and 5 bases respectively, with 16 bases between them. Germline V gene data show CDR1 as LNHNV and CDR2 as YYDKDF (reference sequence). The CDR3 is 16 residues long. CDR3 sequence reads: CATSRDPTGGGYGYTF. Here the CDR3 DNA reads TGTGCCACCAGCAGAGATCCGACTGGAGGTGGATATGGCTACACCTTC.

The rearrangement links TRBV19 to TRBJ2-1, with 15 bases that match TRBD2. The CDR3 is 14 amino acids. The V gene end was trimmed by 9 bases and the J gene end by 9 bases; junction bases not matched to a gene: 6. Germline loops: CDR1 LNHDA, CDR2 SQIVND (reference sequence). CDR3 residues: CASGTSGGFREQFF. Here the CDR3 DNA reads TGTGCCAGCGGGACTAGCGGGGGGTTCCGTGAGCAGTTCTTC. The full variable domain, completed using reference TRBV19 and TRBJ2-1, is DGGITQSPKYLFRKEGQNVTLSCEQNLNHDAMYWYRQDPGQGLRLIYYSQIVNDFQKGDIAEGYSVSREKKESFPLTVTSAQKNPTAFYLCASGTSGGFREQFFGPGTRLTVL.

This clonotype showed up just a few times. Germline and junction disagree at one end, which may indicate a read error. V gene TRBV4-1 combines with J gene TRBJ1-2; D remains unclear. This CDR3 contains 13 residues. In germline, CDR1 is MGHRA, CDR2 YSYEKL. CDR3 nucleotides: TGCGCCAGCAGCCAAGATTTGTCCGATGGCTACACATTC. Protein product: CASSQDLSDGYTF.

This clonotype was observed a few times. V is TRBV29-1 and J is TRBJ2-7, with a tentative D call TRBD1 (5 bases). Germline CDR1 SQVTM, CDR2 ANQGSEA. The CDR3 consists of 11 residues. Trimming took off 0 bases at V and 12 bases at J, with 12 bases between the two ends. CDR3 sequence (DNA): TGCAGCGTTGAAGATTATGGGGCTCGGTACTTC. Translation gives CSVEDYGARYF.